These 23 T cell receptor beta chains originate from one sample sequenced in a study of blood T cell repertoires in COVID-19. The table came from immunoSEQ multiplex PCR; TCRdb's copy has only in-frame clones and leaves some out. Counted here are about 280,000 clones, around nine tenths occurring once; the ten biggest clones make up 2% to 2.5%. The sample comprised peripheral blood. These receptors were obtained from a man aged 50 to 60 with acute or convalescent COVID-19.

The chain has TRBV10-1 and TRBJ2-7, with 9 bases fitting TRBD1. Losses at the gene ends were 2 bases for V and 4 bases for J; bases not matched to a gene: 0. CDR3 length equals 13 residues. Germline assignment: CDR1 WNHNN and CDR2 SYGVQD (reference sequence). As DNA, the CDR3 is TGCGCCAGCAGTGAGGGACAGGGGTACGAGCAGTACTTC. Amino acids: CASSEGQGYEQYF.

The chain combines TRBV2 with TRBJ1-3, with D unclear. CDR1 is SNHLY and CDR2 is FYNNEI in the germline V gene. The length of the CDR3 is 14 residues. The V end was cut by 6 bases, the J end by 0 bases, with 9 bases between. The CDR3 DNA follows: TGTGCCAGCAGACCGCCCTACTCTGGAAACACCATATATTTT. It is translated as CASRPPYSGNTIYF. Using reference TRBV2 and TRBJ1-3 for the parts outside the CDR3, the full variable domain is EPEVTQTPSHQVTQMGQEVILRCVPISNHLYFYWYRQILGQKVEFLVSFYNNEISEKSEIFDDQFSVERPDGSNFTLKIRSTKLEDSAMYFCASRPPYSGNTIYFGEGSWLTVV.

This clone has only a few counts. The chain combines TRBV5-6 with TRBJ2-6; D gene uncertain. The CDR3 sequence is 14 residues long. CDR1 and CDR2 from the germline V gene are SGHDT and YYEEEE. The ends were cut back, 6 bases at V and 3 bases at J, with 10 bases in the middle. The DNA of the CDR3 is TGTGCCAGCAACACTATGTATGGGGCCAACGTCCTGACTTTC. Translated, it gives CASNTMYGANVLTF.

This clone has a single count. This chain uses TRBV9 with TRBJ1-3, with a possible D match to TRBD1 (5 bases). This CDR3 comprises 14 residues. The V gene's germline CDR1 is SGDLS and CDR2 YYNGEE. Trimming removed 4 bases from V and 2 bases from J, with 10 bases in between. CDR3 region: CASSPRGAGNTIYF. In nucleotides, the CDR3 is TGTGCCAGCAGCCCCCGGGGGGCTGGAAACACCATATATTTT.

The J gene is TRBJ2-1, the V gene TRBV11-3; TRBD2 aligns across 12 bases. The ends lost 5 bases at V and 8 bases at J; junction bases unmatched: 10. From germline, CDR1 is SGHNT and CDR2 YENEEA. The CDR3 extends over 16 amino acids. The DNA of the CDR3 is TGTGCCAGCAGCCCCCGGGCTAGCGGGGGGGGCGATGAGCAGTTCTTC. Translating it yields CASSPRASGGGDEQFF.

The chain is built from TRBV19 and TRBJ1-2; D may be TRBD1 (6 bases). Trimming took off 5 bases at V and 8 bases at J, with 15 bases between the two ends. Germline V gives CDR1 LNHDA, CDR2 SQIVND (reference sequence). The CDR3 spans 13 residues. The CDR3 coding sequence is TGTGCCAGTAGTCGGGCAGGGGTGCAAGGCTACACCTTC. This sequence encodes CASSRAGVQGYTF.

The chain carries TRBV4-1 and TRBJ1-6; TRBD1 might be the D (5 bases). The CDR3 has 13 amino acids. Trimming removed 1 base from V and 13 bases from J, with 11 bases in between. The germline V gene has CDR1 MGHRA and CDR2 YSYEKL. The CDR3: CASSQADTRPLHF. The CDR3 DNA follows: TGCGCCAGCAGCCAAGCGGACACTCGGCCCCTCCACTTT.

The chain recombines TRBV11-1 with TRBJ2-5; D possibly corresponds to TRBD2 (5 bases). Germline CDR1 reads SGHAT; CDR2 reads FQDESV (reference sequence). V was cut by 0 bases and J by 5 bases, with 10 bases left in between. CDR3 length: 14 amino acids. The CDR3 coding sequence is TGTGCCAGCAGCTTAGCGGACTTGGGGGAGACCCAGTACTTC. This codes for CASSLADLGETQYF. The variable domain in full, completed from reference TRBV11-1 and TRBJ2-5, reads EAEVAQSPRYKITEKSQAVAFWCDPISGHATLYWYRQILGQGPELLVQFQDESVVDDSQLPKDRFSAERLKGVDSTLKIQPAELGDSAMYLCASSLADLGETQYFGPGTRLLVL.

This chain links TRBV5-1 with TRBJ2-3; 8 bases align to TRBD1. The length of the CDR3 is 16 residues. CDR1 SGHRS and CDR2 YFSETQ come from the germline V gene. V lost 0 bases to trimming and J lost 2 bases; unmatched junction nucleotides: 5. CDR3: CASSLGRTGPTDTQYF. The CDR3 nucleotides read TGCGCCAGCAGCTTGGGTCGGACAGGGCCCACAGATACGCAGTATTTT.

The chain couples TRBV4-1 to TRBJ1-2; 12 positions match TRBD1. CDR3 length: 14 amino acids. CDR1 is MGHRA and CDR2 is YSYEKL in the germline V gene. V was clipped by 8 bases and J by 7 bases; unmatched bases: 8. In DNA, the CDR3 is TGCGCCAGCTCCCCGGGACAGGGGGCGGGTGGCTACACCTTC. This gives the protein CASSPGQGAGGYTF.

The V call is TRBV5-1, the J call TRBJ2-2; tentatively, D is TRBD1 (6 bases). This CDR3 is 13 amino acids long. Germline values: CDR1 SGHRS, CDR2 YFSETQ. The V gene lost 3 bases and the J gene lost 5 bases, with 8 bases spanning the gap. This chain's CDR3 is CASSYGQTGELFF. The CDR3 DNA follows: TGCGCCAGCAGCTACGGACAGACCGGGGAGCTGTTTTTT.

This chain connects TRBV29-1 to TRBJ1-1; tentative D call: TRBD1 (6 bases). The CDR3 contains 13 residues. CDR1 is SQVTM and CDR2 is ANQGSEA in the germline V gene. Trimming removed 8 bases from V and 4 bases from J, with 17 bases in between. The CDR3 bases are TGCAGCTCAAAAGAGGGGGGGGCCACTGAAGCTTTCTTT. It translates to CSSKEGGATEAFF.

CDR3 protein: CASSLGTSRYQETQYF. CDR3 nucleotides: TGTGCCAGCAGCCTTGGGACTAGTAGGTACCAAGAGACCCAGTACTTC. The chain combines TRBV5-4 with TRBJ2-5; 8 bases agree with TRBD2. This CDR3 region has 16 residues. Trimming at V came to 4 bases and at J to 0 bases, leaving 8 bases not matched to a gene. Germline assignment: CDR1 SGHNT and CDR2 YYREEE (reference sequence).

The V gene is TRBV7-9, the J gene TRBJ1-6, with D unclear. V was trimmed by 5 bases and J by 9 bases, leaving 11 bases between them. The V gene's germline CDR1 is SEHNR and CDR2 FQNEAQ (reference sequence). The CDR3 length is 13 residues. CDR3 DNA sequence: TGTGCCAGCAGCGCGGACGGACTTTCACCCCTCCACTTT. It is translated as CASSADGLSPLHF.

This chain joins TRBV12-3 or TRBV12-4 and TRBJ2-5, with TRBD1 identical over 8 bases. The CDR3 length is 12 residues. The V segment lost 8 bases and the J segment 9 bases; nucleotides outside the gene matches: 8. CDR3 bases: TGTGCCAGCTCCCCAACAGGGGGAGCCCAGTACTTC. It translates to CASSPTGGAQYF.

This chain links TRBV18 with TRBJ1-5; D perhaps matches TRBD1 (5 bases). Trimming shortened V by 2 bases and J by 3 bases, and 11 bases separated the two germline ends. The CDR3 covers 15 residues. Germline-derived CDR1 and CDR2 are KGHSH and LQKENI. The CDR3 sequence is CASSPGGGPNQPQHF. In DNA form, the CDR3 reads TGTGCCAGCTCACCAGGGGGGGGACCCAATCAGCCCCAGCATTTT.

The chain links TRBV11-3 to TRBJ1-4; 12 bases fit TRBD1. CDR1 and CDR2 (germline): SGHNT, YENEEA. V lost 4 bases to trimming and J lost 8 bases; unmatched junction nucleotides: 8. The CDR3 is 16 amino acids. This chain's CDR3 is CASSSGTGGVGEKLFF. In nucleotides, the CDR3 is TGTGCCAGCAGCTCCGGGACAGGGGGCGTCGGAGAAAAACTGTTTTTT.

This chain joins TRBV5-1 and TRBJ2-2, with D possibly matching TRBD1 (6 bases). V shed 2 bases and J shed 5 bases, with 10 bases lying between them. Per the germline V gene, CDR1 is SGHRS and CDR2 is YFSETQ. This CDR3 contains 14 residues. The chain's CDR3 is CASSLQGRTGELFF. CDR3 sequence (DNA): TGCGCCAGCAGCTTACAGGGAAGAACCGGGGAGCTGTTTTTT.

The chain joins TRBV10-3 to TRBJ2-2; 8 bases map to TRBD2. Trimming took 4 bases from V and 4 from J; bases not matched to a gene: 5. Germline V gene sequence: CDR1 ENHRY, CDR2 SYGVKD. This CDR3 is built from 15 residues. CDR3 coding DNA: TGTGCCATCAGTGCGGGGGGGCCGGGCACCGGGGAGCTGTTTTTT. Protein sequence: CAISAGGPGTGELFF.

The rearrangement joins TRBV10-1 to TRBJ2-3; the match to TRBD1 covers 7 bases. V was clipped by 1 base and J by 3 bases; unmatched bases: 4. Per the germline V gene, CDR1 is WNHNN and CDR2 is SYGVQD (reference sequence). This CDR3 is 15 amino acids long. The DNA for the CDR3 is TGCGCCAGCAGTGAGTATGGGACAGAAACAGATACGCAGTATTTT. Residues: CASSEYGTETDTQYF.

This chain joins TRBV10-3 and TRBJ1-2, with no clear D. This CDR3 region has 17 residues. With 6 bases removed from V and 12 bases from J, the gap between germline ends came to 32 bases. Germline lookup yields CDR1 ENHRY and CDR2 SYGVKD. The CDR3 is CAISPWPGGSDIVLHTF. CDR3 in DNA: TGTGCCATCAGCCCCTGGCCGGGAGGCAGTGATATTGTGCTTCACACCTTC.

J is TRBJ1-5 and V is TRBV20-1, with 9 bases matching TRBD1. Germline-derived CDR1 and CDR2 are DFQATT and SNEGSKA (reference sequence). The CDR3 runs to 15 residues. J was trimmed by 4 bases and V by 3 bases; bases with no gene match: 7. The CDR3 nucleotides are TGCAGTGCTAGTCGACCGGGACAGGGTAATCAGCCCCAGCATTTT. As protein: CSASRPGQGNQPQHF.

The chain is built from TRBV19 and TRBJ1-1; possibly TRBD1 for D (5 bases). The CDR3 sequence is 15 residues long. V dropped 5 bases and J dropped 5 bases, with 18 bases sitting between them. CDR1 is LNHDA, CDR2 SQIVND, per germline (reference sequence). CDR3 sequence (DNA): TGTGCCAGTAGTCCCTTGGGGAGGGGAGGAACTGAAGCTTTCTTT. This codes for CASSPLGRGGTEAFF. Variable domain in full (rest from reference TRBV19 and TRBJ1-1): DGGITQSPKYLFRKEGQNVTLSCEQNLNHDAMYWYRQDPGQGLRLIYYSQIVNDFQKGDIAEGYSVSREKKESFPLTVTSAQKNPTAFYLCASSPLGRGGTEAFFGQGTRLTVV.